These 17 T cell receptor beta chains came from one sample sequenced in a study of T cell changes during pregnancy in multiple sclerosis. The table came from immunoSEQ multiplex PCR; TCRdb's copy has only in-frame clones and leaves some out. This sample has about 33,000 clones, with about 91% found just once. The specimen was CD4+ T cells from peripheral blood mononuclear cells, collected in the third trimester of pregnancy. These receptors were obtained from a female donor in good health, enrolled as a control in a pregnancy study.

The gene calls are TRBV7-9 and TRBJ2-5, with TRBD2 identical over 9 bases. The CDR3 has 14 amino acids. V was pared by 6 bases and J by 0 bases, with 2 bases of the junction left unmatched. The germline V gene has CDR1 SEHNR and CDR2 FQNEAQ (reference sequence). Written as DNA, the CDR3 is TGTGCCAGCAGGGTAGCGGGAGACCAAGAGACCCAGTACTTC. Translation gives CASRVAGDQETQYF.

The chain has TRBV19 and TRBJ1-4; unclear D gene. The V end lost 4 bases, the J end lost 8 bases, and 8 bases lay between the germline ends. CDR1 and CDR2 from the germline V gene are LNHDA and SQIVND (reference sequence). There are 12 residues in the CDR3. The CDR3 sequence: CASSTSQEKLFF. The DNA of the CDR3 is TGTGCCAGTAGTACCAGTCAGGAAAAACTGTTTTTT.

This clone was seen once. This specimen includes other DNA sequences encoding the same CDR3. The V gene is TRBV27, the J gene TRBJ1-5; TRBD1 might be the D (6 bases). From germline, CDR1 is MNHEY and CDR2 SMNVEV (reference sequence). V was shortened by 3 bases and J by 3 bases, with 18 bases between the two germline ends. CDR3 length equals 17 residues. CDR3 bases: TGTGCCAGCAGTTTCCTCCAACAGGGAACCATCAATCAGCCCCAGCATTTT. Amino acids: CASSFLQQGTINQPQHF.

The chain couples TRBV19 to TRBJ2-5, with D possibly being TRBD1 (6 bases). Germline assignment: CDR1 LNHDA and CDR2 SQIVND (reference sequence). The V and J ends lost 4 bases and 5 bases respectively, with 17 bases between them. The CDR3 has 15 residues. Written as DNA, the CDR3 is TGTGCCAGTAGTACTGGACAGCTTTACGGGGAGACCCAGTACTTC. Its translation is CASSTGQLYGETQYF.

J is TRBJ2-5 and V is TRBV7-2; the D gene is possibly TRBD1 (5 bases). The CDR3 has 11 amino acids. Germline loops: CDR1 SGHTA, CDR2 FQGNSA. Trimming pared 5 bases from V and 5 bases from J, leaving 6 bases between. The DNA of the CDR3 is TGTGCCAGCAGCCCAGGGGAGACCCAGTACTTC. Its translation: CASSPGETQYF.

The chain employs TRBV6-5 and TRBJ2-5; D possibly corresponds to TRBD2 (6 bases). Trimming left V 1 base short and J 3 bases short, with 9 bases between. Germline CDR1 reads MNHEY; CDR2 reads SVGAGI. This CDR3 is 14 amino acids long. The CDR3 reads CASSYWASEETQYF. DNA for the CDR3: TGTGCCAGCAGTTACTGGGCTAGCGAAGAGACCCAGTACTTC.

The chain recombines TRBV18 with TRBJ2-7; 9 bases map to TRBD1. Germline V lookup: CDR1 KGHSH, CDR2 LQKENI. V dropped 3 bases and J dropped 5; count of bases not matched to a gene: 5. The CDR3 sequence is 14 residues long. CDR3 nucleotides: TGTGCCAGCTCACCCGGGACAGGGACTAACGAGCAGTACTTC. Its translation is CASSPGTGTNEQYF.

The chain has TRBV15 and TRBJ1-4, with D possibly being TRBD1 (5 bases). The V gene lost 0 bases and the J gene lost 8 bases, with 13 bases spanning the gap. The germline CDR1 and CDR2 sequences are LNHNV and YYDKDF (reference sequence). CDR3 size: 15 residues. The CDR3 DNA sequence: TGTGCCACCAGCAGAGATCAAGGGGCAGAAGAAAAACTGTTTTTT. Its translation is CATSRDQGAEEKLFF.

The V and J genes are TRBV14 and TRBJ1-6, with D perhaps matching TRBD1 (6 bases). Germline V gene sequence: CDR1 SGHDN, CDR2 FVKESK. V lost 5 bases and J 6 bases, leaving 14 bases between the germline ends. The CDR3 is 15 amino acids. The CDR3 nucleotides read TGTGCCAGCAGCACTCGGACAGTACCTAATTCACCCCTCCACTTT. Residues: CASSTRTVPNSPLHF. Together with reference TRBV14 and TRBJ1-6, the CDR3 gives the full variable domain: EAGVTQFPSHSVIEKGQTVTLRCDPISGHDNLYWYRRVMGKEIKFLLHFVKESKQDESGMPNNRFLAERTGGTYSTLKVQPAELEDSGVYFCASSTRTVPNSPLHFGNGTRLTVT.

The V call is TRBV6-6, the J call TRBJ2-3; the match to TRBD1 covers 8 bases. The CDR3 is 15 residues long. Unmatched junction bases numbered 9, after V lost 6 bases and J lost 4 bases. Germline CDR1 MNHNY, CDR2 SVGAGI (reference sequence). CDR3 sequence reads: CASRSRQGLADTQYF. DNA for the CDR3: TGTGCCAGCAGATCAAGACAGGGGCTGGCAGATACGCAGTATTTT.

In DNA form, the CDR3 reads TGTGCCAGCAGTTATTTACAGGGGAAGGAGACCCAGTACTTC. Its protein product is CASSYLQGKETQYF. This chain links TRBV28 with TRBJ2-5, with 7 bases fitting TRBD1. V trimming: 4 bases; J trimming: 5 bases; junction bases outside the gene matches: 7. The CDR3 covers 14 residues. Germline V CDR1 and CDR2: MDHEN, SYDVKM. Full variable domain (missing parts from reference TRBV28 and TRBJ2-5): DVKVTQSSRYLVKRTGEKVFLECVQDMDHENMFWYRQDPGLGLRLIYFSYDVKMKEKGDIPEGYSVSREKKERFSLILESASTNQTSMYLCASSYLQGKETQYFGPGTRLLVL.

The chain combines TRBV23-1 with TRBJ2-2; D is perhaps TRBD2 (7 bases). TRBV23-1 belongs to the ORF category, with a function that is uncertain. The CDR3 extends over 16 amino acids. V dropped 2 bases and J dropped 4 bases, with 14 bases sitting between them. In DNA form, the CDR3 reads TGCGCCAGCAGTCAAACTAGCGAAGGGGGCACCGGGGAGCTGTTTTTT. Encoded protein: CASSQTSEGGTGELFF.

The chain links TRBV7-9 to TRBJ2-3; D gene unclear. This CDR3 region has 16 residues. V was trimmed by 1 base and J by 2 bases, leaving 13 bases between them. Per germline, CDR1 SEHNR and CDR2 FQNEAQ (reference sequence). CDR3 in amino acids: CASSLERSAATDTQYF. CDR3 sequence (DNA): TGTGCCAGCAGCTTAGAGAGGTCGGCGGCCACAGATACGCAGTATTTT.

The chain uses TRBV9 and TRBJ2-7; possible D gene TRBD1, 6 bases. CDR1 is SGDLS and CDR2 is YYNGEE in the germline V gene. V lost 0 bases and J lost 7, with 17 bases in between. CDR3 length: 15 amino acids. CDR3 amino acids: CASSVDDRTMTEQYF. The CDR3 nucleotides are TGTGCCAGCAGCGTAGATGACAGGACAATGACGGAGCAGTACTTC.

This clone was seen just once. The V call is TRBV18, the J call TRBJ1-1, with no clear D. The germline CDR1 and CDR2 sequences are KGHSH and LQKENI. This CDR3 region has 15 residues. The germline V and J ends were trimmed by 3 bases and 6 bases, with 17 bases remaining between them. The CDR3 region is CASSPGKTRSSEAFF. The DNA for the CDR3 is TGTGCCAGCTCACCCGGGAAGACCAGGTCTTCTGAAGCTTTCTTT.

J is TRBJ1-4 and V is TRBV4-2; no clear D. The CDR3 has 17 amino acids. Trimming removed 0 bases from V and 1 base from J, with 12 bases in between. The germline V gene has CDR1 LGHNA and CDR2 YNFKEQ. CDR3 in amino acids: CASSQESVAVTNEKLFF. The DNA for the CDR3 is TGTGCCAGCAGCCAAGAGTCCGTGGCGGTAACTAATGAAAAACTGTTTTTT.

V is TRBV5-6 and J is TRBJ2-7; 13 bases are a match to TRBD2. V lost 4 bases, J lost 1 base, and 5 bases stayed unmatched. CDR3 length: 16 residues. The germline CDR1 and CDR2 sequences are SGHDT and YYEEEE. The CDR3: CASSGPGLAGSYEQYF. CDR3 coding DNA: TGTGCCAGCAGCGGCCCGGGACTAGCGGGATCCTACGAGCAGTACTTC.